Listed below are T cell receptor beta chains from one sample, sequenced in a study of control samples from healthy donors and cancer patients. The protocol was immunoSEQ multiplex PCR, while the TCRdb copy is restricted to in-frame clones and leaves out a portion. This table holds about 170,000 clones, 88% found once. The source material was blood. All receptors derive from a woman in her thirties in good health. Each CDR3 is given with its conserved first and last residue. D genes are given only for firm matches. Clone size is given for some rows only: seen once, a few or many times, or a class if the clone is expanded.

>NA|TRBJ2-1|TRBV10-2|TRBD2
CASSSGGGPFF
TGCGCCAGCAGTAGCGGGGGGGGACCGTTCTTC
>few|TRBJ1-2|TRBV24-1|NA
CATSDTNYGYTF
TGTGCCACCAGTGACACTAACTATGGCTACACCTTC
>NA|TRBJ1-4|TRBV27|TRBD1
CASSSPGQGRNEKLFF
TGTGCCAGCAGTTCCCCGGGACAGGGTCGGAATGAAAAACTGTTTTTT
>NA|TRBJ2-2|TRBV27|TRBD2
CASIPPGLAGQNTGELFF
TGTGCCAGCATCCCCCCGGGACTAGCGGGACAAAACACCGGGGAGCTGTTTTTT
>NA|TRBJ2-1|TRBV9|NA
CASSARSGAYNEQFF
TGTGCCAGCAGCGCCCGATCAGGGGCCTACAATGAGCAGTTCTTC
>NA|TRBJ1-5|TRBV2|NA
CASRQKGAGFSNQPQHF
TGTGCCAGCAGACAAAAAGGGGCAGGGTTTAGCAATCAGCCCCAGCATTTT
>NA|TRBJ2-7|TRBV5-4|TRBD2
CASSSGLAGFSEQYF
TGTGCCAGCAGCTCGGGACTAGCGGGATTCAGCGAGCAGTACTTC
>NA|TRBJ1-1|TRBV3-1/TRBV3-2|NA
CASSRDRREAFF
TGTGCCAGCAGCCGAGACAGGCGGGAAGCTTTCTTT
>once|TRBJ1-3|TRBV7-9|TRBD1
CASSSNKGQVRSGNTIYF
TGTGCCAGCAGTTCTAACAAGGGACAGGTTCGATCTGGAAACACCATATATTTT
>once|TRBJ1-1|TRBV4-1|NA
CASSQVALNTEAFF
TGCGCCAGCAGCCAAGTTGCATTGAACACTGAAGCTTTCTTT
>NA|TRBJ1-4|TRBV7-9|TRBD1
CASSDREQGAEKLFF
TGTGCCAGCAGCGATCGGGAACAGGGGGCTGAAAAACTGTTTTTT
>once|TRBJ2-1|TRBV5-5|NA
CASSLEGWGEFF
TGTGCCAGCAGCTTGGAGGGCTGGGGTGAGTTCTTC
>NA|TRBJ1-1|TRBV19|NA
CASSISRGDTEAFF
TGTGCCAGTAGTATAAGCAGGGGCGACACTGAAGCTTTCTTT
>NA|TRBJ2-3|TRBV28|NA
CASRAREQYF
TGTGCCAGCAGAGCAAGGGAGCAGTATTTT